This paragraph reports one T cell receptor (beta chain). The V gene's germline CDR1 is LGHNA and CDR2 YSLEER. V was trimmed by 4 bases and J by 4 bases, leaving 7 bases between them. CDR3 length equals 13 residues. The donors belonged to the roughly 110-subject validation cohort, separate from the 666-subject first cohort. Measured with immunoSEQ multiplex PCR; TCRdb has only the in-frame clones, and not every one. In the table there are around 150,000 clones, about 96% of which are singletons. This sample is part of a study of cytomegalovirus exposure and HLA in healthy donors. The genes are TRBV4-3 and TRBJ2-2; D unclear. The source material was PBMCs. The TCR sequence derives from a woman aged 18 to 35 in good health and CMV-seronegative. As DNA, the CDR3 is TGCGCCAGCAGCCCAAGCCGCACCGGGGAGCTGTTTTTT. Protein sequence: CASSPSRTGELFF.